This T cell receptor (beta chain) stems from a study of cytomegalovirus exposure and HLA in healthy donors. The CDR3 consists of 13 residues. Germline V lookup: CDR1 GTSNPN, CDR2 SVGIG (reference sequence). V lost 1 base and J lost 8; bases outside the gene matches: 6. A few counts support this clone. A multiplex PCR was run with 60 Vbeta primers and 13 Jbeta primers. Data came from immunoSEQ multiplex PCR; TCRdb stores just in-frame clones and leaves some out. The sample contains some 110,000 clones, 70% to 80% of which appear only once. This clonotype was sampled from a young woman in good health and CMV-seronegative. The rearrangement links TRBV30 to TRBJ1-2, with TRBD1 identical over 8 bases. The specimen sequenced was PBMCs. In DNA, the CDR3 is TGTGCCTGGAGTGAGCAGGGGGCAGGAGGCTACACCTTC. It encodes CAWSEQGAGGYTF.